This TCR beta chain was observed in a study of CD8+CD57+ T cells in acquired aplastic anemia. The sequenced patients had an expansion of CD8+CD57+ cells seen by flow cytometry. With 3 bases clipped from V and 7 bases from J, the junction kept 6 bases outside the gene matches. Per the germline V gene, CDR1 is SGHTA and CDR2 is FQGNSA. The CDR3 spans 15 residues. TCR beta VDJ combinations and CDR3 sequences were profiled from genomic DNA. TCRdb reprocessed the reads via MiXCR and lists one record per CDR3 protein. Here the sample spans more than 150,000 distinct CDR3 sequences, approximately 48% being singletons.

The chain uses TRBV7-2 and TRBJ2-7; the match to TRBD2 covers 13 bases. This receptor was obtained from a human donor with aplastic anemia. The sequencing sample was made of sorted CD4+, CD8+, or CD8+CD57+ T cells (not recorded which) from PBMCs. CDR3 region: CASSFGTSGTGEQYF. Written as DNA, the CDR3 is TGTGCCAGCAGCTTTGGGACTAGCGGGACGGGGGAGCAGTACTTC.